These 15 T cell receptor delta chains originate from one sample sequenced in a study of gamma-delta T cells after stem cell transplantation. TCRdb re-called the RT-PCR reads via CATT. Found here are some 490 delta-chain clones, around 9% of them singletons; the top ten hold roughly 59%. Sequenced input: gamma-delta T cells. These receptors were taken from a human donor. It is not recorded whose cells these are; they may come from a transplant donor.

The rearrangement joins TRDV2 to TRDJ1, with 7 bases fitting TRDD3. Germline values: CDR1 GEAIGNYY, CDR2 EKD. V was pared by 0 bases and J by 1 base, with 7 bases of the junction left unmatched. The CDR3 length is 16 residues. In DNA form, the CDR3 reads TGTGCCTGTGACACCGGCGATGGGGGACCCACCGATAAACTCATCTTT. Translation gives CACDTGDGGPTDKLIF.

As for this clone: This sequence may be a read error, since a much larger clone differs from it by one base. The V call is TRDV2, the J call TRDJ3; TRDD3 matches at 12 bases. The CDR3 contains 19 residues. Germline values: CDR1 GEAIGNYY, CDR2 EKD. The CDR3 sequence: CACDSGGYVRSWGTRQMFF. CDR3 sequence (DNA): TGTGCCTGTGACTCTGGGGGATACGTTCGGTCCTGGGGCACCCGACAGATGTTTTTC.

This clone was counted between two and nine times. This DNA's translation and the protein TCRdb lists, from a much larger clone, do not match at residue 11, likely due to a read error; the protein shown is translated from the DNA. The CDR3 sequence is CACDPIADTDRLIF. The DNA of the CDR3 is TGTGCCTGTGACCCTATAGCGGACACCGATAGACTCATCTTT. The chain has TRDV2 and TRDJ1, with unresolved D. Germline-derived CDR1 and CDR2 are GEAIGNYY and EKD. The CDR3 consists of 14 residues.

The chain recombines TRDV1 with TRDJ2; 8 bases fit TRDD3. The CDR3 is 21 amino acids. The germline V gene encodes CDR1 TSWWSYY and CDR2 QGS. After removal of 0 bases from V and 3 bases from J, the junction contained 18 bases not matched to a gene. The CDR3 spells CALGELQYSKGGITMTAQLFF. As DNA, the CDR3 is TGTGCTCTTGGGGAACTGCAATACTCAAAGGGGGGGATAACGATGACAGCACAACTCTTCTTT.

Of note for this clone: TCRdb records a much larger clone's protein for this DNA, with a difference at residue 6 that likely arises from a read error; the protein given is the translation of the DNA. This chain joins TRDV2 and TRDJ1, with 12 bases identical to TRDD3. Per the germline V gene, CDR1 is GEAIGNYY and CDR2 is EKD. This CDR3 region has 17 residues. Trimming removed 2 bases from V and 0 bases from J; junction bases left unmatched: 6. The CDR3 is CACDNALGDTYTDKLIF. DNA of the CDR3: TGTGCCTGTGACAATGCACTGGGGGATACTTACACCGATAAACTCATCTTT.

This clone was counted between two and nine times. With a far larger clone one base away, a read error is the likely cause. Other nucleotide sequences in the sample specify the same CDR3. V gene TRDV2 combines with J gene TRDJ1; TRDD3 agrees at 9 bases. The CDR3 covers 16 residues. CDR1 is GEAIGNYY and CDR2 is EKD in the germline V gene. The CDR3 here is CACDILTGGPTDKLIF. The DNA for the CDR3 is TGTGCCTGCGACATTCTGACTGGGGGACCCACCGATAAACTCATCTTT.

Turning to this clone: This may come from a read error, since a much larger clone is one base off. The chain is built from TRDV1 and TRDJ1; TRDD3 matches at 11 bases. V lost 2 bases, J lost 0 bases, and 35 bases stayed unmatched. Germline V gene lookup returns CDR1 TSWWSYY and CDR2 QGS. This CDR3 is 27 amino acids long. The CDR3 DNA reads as TGTGCTCTTGGGGAATATCGCCCCCCACGGGGCCCCCACCACCCGATGGGGGATACGCCGTACACCGATAAACTCATCTTT. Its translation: CALGEYRPPRGPHHPMGDTPYTDKLIF.

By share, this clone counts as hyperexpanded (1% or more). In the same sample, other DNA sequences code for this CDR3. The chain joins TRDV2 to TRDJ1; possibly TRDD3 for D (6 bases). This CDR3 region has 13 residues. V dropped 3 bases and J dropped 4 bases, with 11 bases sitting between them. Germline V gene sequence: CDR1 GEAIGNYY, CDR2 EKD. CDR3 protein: CACDGITSDKLIF. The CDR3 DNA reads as TGTGCCTGTGACGGGATAACCAGCGATAAACTCATCTTT.

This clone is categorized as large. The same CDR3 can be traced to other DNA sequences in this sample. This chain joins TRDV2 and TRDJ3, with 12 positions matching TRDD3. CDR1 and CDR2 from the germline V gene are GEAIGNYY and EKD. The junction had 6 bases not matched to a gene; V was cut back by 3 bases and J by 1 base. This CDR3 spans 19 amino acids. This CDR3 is CACDSGGYVRSWDTRQMFF. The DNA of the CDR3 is TGTGCCTGTGACTCTGGGGGATACGTTCGGTCCTGGGACACCCGACAGATGTTTTTC.

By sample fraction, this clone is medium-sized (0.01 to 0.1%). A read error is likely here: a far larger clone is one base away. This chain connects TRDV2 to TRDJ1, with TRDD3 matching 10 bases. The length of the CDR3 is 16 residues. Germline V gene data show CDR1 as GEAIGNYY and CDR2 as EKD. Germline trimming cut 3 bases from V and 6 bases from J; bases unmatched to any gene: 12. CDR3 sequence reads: CACDAGDGGYPNKLIF. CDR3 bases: TGTGCCTGTGACGCCGGCGATGGGGGATACCCTAATAAACTCATCTTT.

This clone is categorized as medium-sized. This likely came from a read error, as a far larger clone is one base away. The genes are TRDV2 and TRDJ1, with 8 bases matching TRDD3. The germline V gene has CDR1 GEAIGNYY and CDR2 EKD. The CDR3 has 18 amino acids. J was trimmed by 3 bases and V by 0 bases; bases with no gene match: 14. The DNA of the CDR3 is TGTGCCTGTGACACCGTAACTGGGGGGCCACCTTACGCCGATAAACTCATCTTT. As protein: CACDTVTGGPPYADKLIF.

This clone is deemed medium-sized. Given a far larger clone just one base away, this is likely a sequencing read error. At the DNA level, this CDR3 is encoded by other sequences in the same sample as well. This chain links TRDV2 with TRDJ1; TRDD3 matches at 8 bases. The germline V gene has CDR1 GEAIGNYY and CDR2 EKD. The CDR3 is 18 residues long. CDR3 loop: CACDTVTGGPPYTDKLIF. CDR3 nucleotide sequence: TGTGCCTGCGACACCGTAACTGGGGGGCCACCTTACACCGATAAACTCATCTTT.

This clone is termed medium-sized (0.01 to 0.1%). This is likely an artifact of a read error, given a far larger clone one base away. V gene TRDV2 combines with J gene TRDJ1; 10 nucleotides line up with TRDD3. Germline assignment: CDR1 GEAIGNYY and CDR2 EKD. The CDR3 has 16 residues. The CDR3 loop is CACNTGDGGYPNKLIF. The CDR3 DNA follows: TGTGCCTGTAACACCGGCGATGGGGGATACCCTAATAAACTCATCTTT.

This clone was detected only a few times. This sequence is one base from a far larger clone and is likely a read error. The CDR3 sequence is CACDTVGGIRQPWDTRQMFF. CDR3 in DNA: TGTGCCTGTGACACCGTGGGAGGGATACGTCAGCCCTGGGACACCCGACAGATGTTTTTC. V usage is TRDV2 and J usage is TRDJ3; TRDD3 agrees at 8 bases. Germline CDR1 GEAIGNYY, CDR2 EKD. With V trimmed by 0 bases and J by 2 bases, 11 bases remained unmatched. CDR3 size: 20 residues.

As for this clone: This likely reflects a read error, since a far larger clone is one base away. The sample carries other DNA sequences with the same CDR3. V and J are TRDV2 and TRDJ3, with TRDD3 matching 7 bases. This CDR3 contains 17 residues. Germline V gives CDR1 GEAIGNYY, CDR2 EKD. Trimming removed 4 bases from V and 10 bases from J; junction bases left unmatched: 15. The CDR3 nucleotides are TGTGCCTGTGAGAGACTGGGGAACCCTACGGATACCCGACAGATGTTTTTC. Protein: CACERLGNPTDTRQMFF.